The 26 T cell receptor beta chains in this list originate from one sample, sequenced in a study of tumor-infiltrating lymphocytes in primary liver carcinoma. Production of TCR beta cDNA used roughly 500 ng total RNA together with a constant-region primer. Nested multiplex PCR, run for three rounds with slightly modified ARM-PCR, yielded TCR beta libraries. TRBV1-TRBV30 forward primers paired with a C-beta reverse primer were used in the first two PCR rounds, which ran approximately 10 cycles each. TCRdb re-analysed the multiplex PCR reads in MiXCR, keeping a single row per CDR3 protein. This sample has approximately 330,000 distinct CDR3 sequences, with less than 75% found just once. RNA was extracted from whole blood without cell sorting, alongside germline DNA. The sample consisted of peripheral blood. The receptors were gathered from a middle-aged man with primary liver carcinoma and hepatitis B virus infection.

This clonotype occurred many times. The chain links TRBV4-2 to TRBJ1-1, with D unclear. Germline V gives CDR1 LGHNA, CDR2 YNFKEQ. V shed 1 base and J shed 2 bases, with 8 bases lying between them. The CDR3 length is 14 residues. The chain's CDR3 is CASSQVGFNTEAFF. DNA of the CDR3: TGTGCCAGCAGCCAAGTAGGCTTTAACACTGAAGCTTTCTTT.

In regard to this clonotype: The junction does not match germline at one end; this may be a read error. CDR3 sequence: CANSLTACGYNEQFF. The CDR3 DNA sequence: TGTGCCAACAGCTTAACCGCGTGCGGATACAATGAGCAGTTCTTC. The genes are TRBV11-2 and TRBJ2-1; D is undetermined. The CDR3 consists of 15 residues. Looked up from germline, CDR1 is SGHAT and CDR2 is FQNNGV.

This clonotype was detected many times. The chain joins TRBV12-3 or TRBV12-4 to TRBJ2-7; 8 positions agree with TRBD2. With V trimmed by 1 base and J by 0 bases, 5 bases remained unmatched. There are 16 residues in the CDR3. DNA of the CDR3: TGTGCCAGCAGTTTAGGGTCGGGAGGGGCCTCCTACGAGCAGTACTTC. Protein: CASSLGSGGASYEQYF.

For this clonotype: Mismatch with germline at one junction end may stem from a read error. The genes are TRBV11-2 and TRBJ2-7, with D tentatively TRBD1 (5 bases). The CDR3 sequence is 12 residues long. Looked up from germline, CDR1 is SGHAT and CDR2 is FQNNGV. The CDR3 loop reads CASGLQGIEQYF. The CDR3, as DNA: TGTGCCAGCGGCTTGCAGGGTATTGAGCAGTACTTC.

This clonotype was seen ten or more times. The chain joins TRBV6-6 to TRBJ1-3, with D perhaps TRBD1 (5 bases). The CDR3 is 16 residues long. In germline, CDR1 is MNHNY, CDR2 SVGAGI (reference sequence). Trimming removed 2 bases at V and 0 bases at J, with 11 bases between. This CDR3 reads CASSYLAGSSGNTIYF. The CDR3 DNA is TGTGCCAGCAGTTACCTCGCAGGGAGCTCTGGAAACACCATATATTTT.

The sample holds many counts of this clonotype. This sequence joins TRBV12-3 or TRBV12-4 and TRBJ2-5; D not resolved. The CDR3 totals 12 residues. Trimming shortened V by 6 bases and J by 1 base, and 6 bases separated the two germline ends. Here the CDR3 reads CASRFSQETQYF. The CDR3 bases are TGTGCCAGCAGATTTAGCCAAGAGACCCAGTACTTC.

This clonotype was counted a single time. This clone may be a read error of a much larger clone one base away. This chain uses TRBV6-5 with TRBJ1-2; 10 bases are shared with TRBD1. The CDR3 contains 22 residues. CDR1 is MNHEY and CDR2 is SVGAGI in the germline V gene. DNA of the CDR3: TGTGCCGGCAGTTACCATGAGACTAGGCATCCCCGGGACAGGGGTACGATATATGGCTACACCTTC. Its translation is CAGSYHETRHPRDRGTIYGYTF.

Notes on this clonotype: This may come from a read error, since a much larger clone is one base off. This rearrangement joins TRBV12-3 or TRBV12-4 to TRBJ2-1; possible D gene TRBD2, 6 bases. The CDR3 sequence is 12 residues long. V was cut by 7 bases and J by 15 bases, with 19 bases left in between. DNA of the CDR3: TGTGCCAGCACTATACCCGGGACTGCCCCGTTCTTC. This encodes CASTIPGTAPFF.

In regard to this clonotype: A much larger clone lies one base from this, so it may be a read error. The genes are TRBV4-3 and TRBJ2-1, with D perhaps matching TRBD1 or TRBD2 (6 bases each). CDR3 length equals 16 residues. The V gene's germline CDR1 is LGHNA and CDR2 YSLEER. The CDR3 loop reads CASSHVGGSSYNEEFF. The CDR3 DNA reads TGCGCCAGCAGCCACGTAGGGGGGAGCTCCTACAATGAGGAGTTCTTC.

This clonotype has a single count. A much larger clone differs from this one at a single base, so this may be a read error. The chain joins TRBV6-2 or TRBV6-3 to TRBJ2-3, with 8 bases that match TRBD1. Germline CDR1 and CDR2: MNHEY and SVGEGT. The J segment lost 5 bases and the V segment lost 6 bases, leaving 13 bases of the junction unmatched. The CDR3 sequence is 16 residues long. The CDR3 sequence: CASSTVSGGQKDTQYF. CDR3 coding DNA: TGTGCCAGCAGCACCGTGTCAGGGGGCCAGAAAGATACGCAGTATTTT.

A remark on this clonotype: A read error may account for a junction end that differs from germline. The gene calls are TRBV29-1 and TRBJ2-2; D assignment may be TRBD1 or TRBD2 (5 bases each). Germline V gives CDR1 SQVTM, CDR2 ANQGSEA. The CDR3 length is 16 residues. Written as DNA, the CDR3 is TGCAGTGTTGGAGGAACGGACACCCTTATTACCCGGGAGCTGTTTTTT. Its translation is CSVGGTDTLITRELFF.

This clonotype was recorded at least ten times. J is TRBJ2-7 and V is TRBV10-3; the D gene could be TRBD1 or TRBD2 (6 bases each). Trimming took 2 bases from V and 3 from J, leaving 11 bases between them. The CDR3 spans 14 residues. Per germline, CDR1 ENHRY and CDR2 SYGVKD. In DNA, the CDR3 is TGTGCCATCAGTGAGCGGGGGCTGGGCTACGAGCAGTACTTC. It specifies CAISERGLGYEQYF.

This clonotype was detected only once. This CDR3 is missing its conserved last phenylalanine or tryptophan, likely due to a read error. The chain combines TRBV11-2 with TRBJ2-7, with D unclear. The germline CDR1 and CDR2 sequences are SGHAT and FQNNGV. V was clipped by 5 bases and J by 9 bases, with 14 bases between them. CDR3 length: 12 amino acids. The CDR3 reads CASSPSPCVQYL. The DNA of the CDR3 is TGTGCCAGCAGCCCAAGCCCCTGCGTGCAGTACCTA.

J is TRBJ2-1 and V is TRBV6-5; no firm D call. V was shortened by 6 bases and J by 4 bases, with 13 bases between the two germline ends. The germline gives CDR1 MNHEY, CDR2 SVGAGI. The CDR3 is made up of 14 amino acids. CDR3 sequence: CASSQSVGYNEQFF. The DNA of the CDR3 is TGTGCCAGCAGCCAATCGGTCGGGTACAATGAGCAGTTCTTC.

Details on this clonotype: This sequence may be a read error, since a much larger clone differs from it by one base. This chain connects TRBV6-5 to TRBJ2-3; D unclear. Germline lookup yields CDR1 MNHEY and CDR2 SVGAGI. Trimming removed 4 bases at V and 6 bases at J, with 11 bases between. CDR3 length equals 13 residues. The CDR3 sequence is CASSSQTRDTQYF. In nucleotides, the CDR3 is TGTGCCAGCAGTTCCCAGACTCGGGATACGCAGTATTTT.

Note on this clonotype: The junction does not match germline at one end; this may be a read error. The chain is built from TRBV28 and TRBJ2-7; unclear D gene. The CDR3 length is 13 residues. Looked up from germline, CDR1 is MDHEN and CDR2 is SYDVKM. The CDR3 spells CTSNTQSSYEQYF. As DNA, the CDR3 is TGTACCAGTAATACACAGAGCTCCTACGAGCAGTACTTC.

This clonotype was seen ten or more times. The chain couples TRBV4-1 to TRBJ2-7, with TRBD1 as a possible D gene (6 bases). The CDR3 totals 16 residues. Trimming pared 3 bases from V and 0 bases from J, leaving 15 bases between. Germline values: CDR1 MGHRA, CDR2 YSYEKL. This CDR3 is CASSQVPGQSSYEQYF. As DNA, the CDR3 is TGCGCCAGCAGCCAGGTTCCGGGACAATCCTCCTACGAGCAGTACTTC.

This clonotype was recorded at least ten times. CDR3 in amino acids: CASSSPRGTVETQYF. The CDR3 nucleotides are TGTGCCAGCAGTTCCCCACGAGGGACGGTCGAGACCCAGTACTTC. J is TRBJ2-5 and V is TRBV6-2 or TRBV6-3; D tentatively fits TRBD1 or TRBD2 (5 bases each). Germline CDR1 and CDR2: MNHEY and SVGEGT. With 4 bases removed from V and 5 bases from J, the gap between germline ends came to 17 bases. The CDR3 sequence is 15 residues long.

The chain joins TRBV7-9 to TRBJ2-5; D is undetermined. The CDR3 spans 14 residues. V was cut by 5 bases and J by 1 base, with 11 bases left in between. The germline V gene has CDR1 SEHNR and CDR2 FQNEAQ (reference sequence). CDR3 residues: CASSQSTAQETQYF. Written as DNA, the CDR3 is TGTGCCAGCAGCCAGTCGACGGCCCAAGAGACCCAGTACTTC.

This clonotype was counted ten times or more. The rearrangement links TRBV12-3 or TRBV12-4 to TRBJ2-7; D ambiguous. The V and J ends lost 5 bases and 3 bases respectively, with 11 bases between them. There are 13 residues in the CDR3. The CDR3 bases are TGTGCCAGCAGTCCTAATCTGGACTACGAGCAGTACTTC. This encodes CASSPNLDYEQYF.

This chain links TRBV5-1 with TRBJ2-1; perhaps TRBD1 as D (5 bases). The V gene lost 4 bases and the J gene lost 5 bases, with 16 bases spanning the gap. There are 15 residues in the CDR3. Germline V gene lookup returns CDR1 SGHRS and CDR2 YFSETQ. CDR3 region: CASSEQVGVDNEQFF. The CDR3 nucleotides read TGCGCCAGCAGCGAACAGGTTGGGGTTGACAATGAGCAGTTCTTC.

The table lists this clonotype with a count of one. The CDR3 DNA follows: TGCAGCGTTGAAGTAATAGCACACGAGAACTATGGGGCCAACGTCCTGACTTTC. Its translation: CSVEVIAHENYGANVLTF. The chain employs TRBV29-1 and TRBJ2-6, with D hard to call. Germline V CDR1 and CDR2: SQVTM, ANQGSEA. The CDR3 sequence is 18 residues long. V lost 1 base, J lost 3 bases, and 19 bases lay in between.

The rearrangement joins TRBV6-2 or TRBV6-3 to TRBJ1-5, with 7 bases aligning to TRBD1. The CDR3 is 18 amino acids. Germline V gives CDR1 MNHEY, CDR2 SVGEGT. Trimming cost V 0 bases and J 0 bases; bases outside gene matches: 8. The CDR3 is CASSYSLVTGYSNQPQHF. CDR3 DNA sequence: TGTGCCAGCAGTTACTCTTTGGTGACAGGGTATAGCAATCAGCCCCAGCATTTT.

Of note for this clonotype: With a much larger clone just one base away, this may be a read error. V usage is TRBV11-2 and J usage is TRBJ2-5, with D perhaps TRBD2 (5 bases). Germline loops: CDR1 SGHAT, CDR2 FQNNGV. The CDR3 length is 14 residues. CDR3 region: CAGSLVPREETQYF. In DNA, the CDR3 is TGTGCCGGCAGCTTAGTCCCGAGGGAGGAGACCCAGTACTTC.

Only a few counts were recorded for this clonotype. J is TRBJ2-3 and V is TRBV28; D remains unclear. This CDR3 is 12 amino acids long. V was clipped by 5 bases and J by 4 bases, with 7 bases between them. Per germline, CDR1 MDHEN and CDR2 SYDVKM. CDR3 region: CASSTVPDTQYF. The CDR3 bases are TGTGCCAGCAGTACCGTACCAGATACGCAGTATTTT.

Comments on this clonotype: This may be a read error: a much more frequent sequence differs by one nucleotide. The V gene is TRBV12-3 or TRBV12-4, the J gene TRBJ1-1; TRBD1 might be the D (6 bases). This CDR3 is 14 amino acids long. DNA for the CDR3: TGTGTCAGCAGTTATATCGGGGGCAGCACTGAAGCTTTCTTT. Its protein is CVSSYIGGSTEAFF.